What follows describes a single TCR beta chain. The data were produced by immunoSEQ multiplex PCR, yet TCRdb's version contains in-frame clones alone and is incomplete. Altogether some 190,000 clones are present, approximately 81% being singletons, with the ten largest covering about 10%. Between the trimmed V and J ends, which lost 6 bases and 3 bases, there was a span of 14 bases. The CDR3 covers 14 residues. The germline gives CDR1 MNHEY, CDR2 SVGAGI. The data were taken from a study of blood T cell repertoires in COVID-19. The sample consisted of peripheral blood. This receptor was taken from a woman aged 80 or over with active or convalescent COVID-19. The chain employs TRBV6-5 and TRBJ1-1; possibly TRBD1 for D (6 bases). This chain's CDR3 is CASSPAGGDTEAFF. The CDR3 coding sequence is TGTGCCAGCAGCCCGGCGGGGGGCGACACTGAAGCTTTCTTT.